Listed here is a single T cell receptor beta chain. The data originate from a study of blood T cell repertoires in COVID-19. TCRdb's table, derived via immunoSEQ multiplex PCR, lists solely in-frame clones and lacks some. The table includes around 63,000 clones, around 67% detected once. Germline CDR1 is SGHTA and CDR2 is FQGNSA. The V and J ends lost 0 bases and 4 bases respectively, with 9 bases between them. The CDR3 sequence is 14 residues long. The TCR comes from a woman aged 45-59 years with active or convalescent COVID-19. The rearrangement links TRBV7-2 to TRBJ2-5; D gene ambiguous. Source material: peripheral blood. The CDR3 DNA reads as TGTGCCAGCAGCTTAGCAGGAGTGGGAGAGACCCAGTACTTC. Amino acid sequence: CASSLAGVGETQYF.